A single sample is the source of the 20 T cell receptor beta chains below, sequenced in a study of blood T cells in healthy people across ages (dated by TCRdb to between 2015 and 2016). Library prep was done by 5' RACE. TCRdb names Illumina HiSeq 2500 as the instrument used. A second about 7 to 12 cycle PCR used a sample-barcoded 5' primer and a J-beta primer mix. TCRdb trimmed public reads at Q25 via fastp, called clones via MiXCR and kept in-frame beta chains. Merged by CDR3 protein, the rows form single entries marked with the most common genes and DNA. The sample profile shows approximately 700,000 distinct CDR3 sequences; about a third of them were found once. The ten largest clonotypes hold 15% to 19% of the sample. The sample comprised blood. Receptors originate from a woman over 75 in good health. Donor details come from another sample of the same person, matched by shared clones.

This clonotype has only a few counts. The chain is built from TRBV5-1 and TRBJ1-1, with D hard to call. V lost 0 bases to trimming and J lost 4 bases, with 10 bases between them. The CDR3 totals 14 residues. The germline V gene has CDR1 SGHRS and CDR2 YFSETQ. In DNA form, the CDR3 reads TGCGCCAGCAGCTTGGACTACCGGGCCACTGAAGCTTTCTTT. The encoded protein is CASSLDYRATEAFF.

Many counts were recorded for this clonotype. V gene TRBV15 combines with J gene TRBJ1-4, with D perhaps TRBD1 (6 bases). Germline V gives CDR1 LNHNV, CDR2 YYDKDF (reference sequence). V shed 4 bases and J shed 8 bases, with 11 bases lying between them. The CDR3 runs 13 residues. CDR3 nucleotide sequence: TGTGCCACCAGCACGGGGACAACCGAAAAACTGTTTTTT. Amino acid sequence: CATSTGTTEKLFF.

Regarding this clonotype: The junction differs from germline at one of its ends, possibly a read error. The genes are TRBV20-1 and TRBJ2-1; D unclear. Germline loops: CDR1 DFQATT, CDR2 SNEGSKA (reference sequence). This CDR3 spans 14 amino acids. The CDR3: CSARDHNSHNEQFF. The CDR3 coding sequence is TGCAGTGCTAGAGATCATAACTCCCACAATGAGCAGTTCTTC.

DNA of the CDR3: TGTGCCTGGGCAGGACAGCACAATCAGCCCCAGCATTTT. Its translation is CAWAGQHNQPQHF. This chain joins TRBV30 and TRBJ1-5; perhaps TRBD1 as D (6 bases). The CDR3 extends over 13 amino acids. V was shortened by 5 bases and J by 3 bases, with 11 bases between the two germline ends. Germline assignment: CDR1 GTSNPN and CDR2 SVGIG (reference sequence).

This clonotype was picked up a small number of times. The chain combines TRBV20-1 with TRBJ2-7; D is possibly TRBD1 (5 bases). Trimming took off 0 bases at V and 0 bases at J, with 15 bases between the two ends. Germline-derived CDR1 and CDR2 are DFQATT and SNEGSKA (reference sequence). The CDR3 length is 16 residues. CDR3 residues: CSARDHGARSSYEQYF. Written as DNA, the CDR3 is TGCAGTGCTAGAGATCATGGGGCCCGAAGCTCCTACGAGCAGTACTTC.

This clonotype was detected ten times or more. This chain joins TRBV3-1 and TRBJ1-2; 7 nucleotides match TRBD1. Germline-derived CDR1 and CDR2 are LGHDT and YNNKEL (reference sequence). The CDR3 covers 17 residues. The junction had 18 bases not matched to a gene; V was cut back by 4 bases and J by 7 bases. The CDR3 DNA sequence: TGTGCCAGCAGCCGACACAAAGATAGGGGGCGCGTCAGTGGCTACACCTTC. It yields the protein CASSRHKDRGRVSGYTF.

This clonotype appeared many times. The chain combines TRBV30 with TRBJ2-1, with TRBD2 identical over 7 bases. Germline-derived CDR1 and CDR2 are GTSNPN and SVGIG (reference sequence). Trimming took 5 bases from V and 4 from J; bases not matched to a gene: 8. The CDR3 contains 14 residues. The CDR3 region has the DNA TGTGCCTGGGGTCGGACGGGGGGATACAATGAGCAGTTCTTC. Its protein product is CAWGRTGGYNEQFF. Combining the CDR3 with reference TRBV30 and TRBJ2-1 gives the whole variable domain SQTIHQWPATLVQPVGSPLSLECTVEGTSNPNLYWYRQAAGRGLQLLFYSVGIGQISSEVPQNLSASRPQDRQFILSSKKLLLSDSGFYLCAWGRTGGYNEQFFGPGTRLTVL.

This clonotype was found a few times. A much larger clone lies one base from this, so it may be a read error. The chain has TRBV24-1 and TRBJ2-1, with D tentatively TRBD2 (7 bases). The germline CDR1 and CDR2 sequences are KGHDR and SFDVKD. The CDR3 is 15 residues long. Trimming removed 5 bases at V and 6 bases at J, with 16 bases between. The CDR3 sequence is CATSARGGACNEQFF. Written as DNA, the CDR3 is TGTGCCACCAGTGCCCGAGGGGGGGCTTGCAATGAGCAGTTCTTC.

This sequence joins TRBV29-1 and TRBJ1-1; D not certain. V lost 3 bases and J lost 4, with 15 bases in between. This CDR3 spans 14 amino acids. From germline, CDR1 is SQVTM and CDR2 ANQGSEA. The CDR3 reads CSVDKAEVSTEAFF. Written as DNA, the CDR3 is TGCAGCGTTGATAAGGCAGAAGTGAGCACTGAAGCTTTCTTT.

This clonotype was counted ten times or more. The chain has TRBV7-3 and TRBJ2-3; unclear D gene. The CDR3 is 15 residues long. CDR1 is SGHTA, CDR2 FQGTGA, per germline. Trimming took off 5 bases at V and 4 bases at J, with 16 bases between the two ends. This chain's CDR3 is CASSPFASSADTQYF. CDR3 nucleotides: TGTGCCAGCAGCCCTTTTGCAAGTTCAGCAGATACGCAGTATTTT.

This clonotype was observed at least ten times. The genes are TRBV30 and TRBJ2-5, with a tentative D call TRBD2 (5 bases). V lost 3 bases to trimming and J lost 3 bases, with 8 bases between them. There are 12 residues in the CDR3. Germline CDR1 GTSNPN, CDR2 SVGIG (reference sequence). The CDR3 loop is CAWSAGEETQYF. Written as DNA, the CDR3 is TGTGCCTGGAGCGCCGGGGAAGAGACCCAGTACTTC.

This clonotype was observed a few times. The chain links TRBV9 to TRBJ1-5, with D perhaps TRBD1 (6 bases). CDR3 size: 14 residues. Germline V CDR1 and CDR2: SGDLS, YYNGEE. Between the trimmed V and J ends, which lost 2 bases and 7 bases, there was a span of 13 bases. CDR3 sequence: CASSVGQSGQPQHF. The CDR3 nucleotides are TGTGCCAGCAGCGTCGGACAGTCAGGACAGCCCCAGCATTTT.

This clonotype has more than one count but fewer than ten. V and J are TRBV20-1 and TRBJ1-3, with D unresolved. The CDR3 sequence is 16 residues long. Trimming left V 0 bases short and J 0 bases short, with 12 bases between. Germline loops: CDR1 DFQATT, CDR2 SNEGSKA (reference sequence). The CDR3 DNA follows: TGCAGTGCTAGAGAGGTCGGCGGACGCTCTGGAAACACCATATATTTT. It codes for CSAREVGGRSGNTIYF.

This clonotype was seen a handful of times. The chain couples TRBV20-1 to TRBJ2-3; TRBD2 might be the D (7 bases). From germline, CDR1 is DFQATT and CDR2 SNEGSKA (reference sequence). The germline V and J ends were trimmed by 0 bases and 5 bases, with 15 bases remaining between them. CDR3 length equals 15 residues. The CDR3 sequence: CSARDVGGPGDTQYF. In nucleotides, the CDR3 is TGCAGTGCTAGAGATGTCGGGGGGCCTGGAGATACGCAGTATTTT.

This clonotype was counted only a few times. This chain connects TRBV11-2 to TRBJ2-1, with TRBD2 identical over 10 bases. The germline V gene encodes CDR1 SGHAT and CDR2 FQNNGV. V lost 10 bases and J lost 10; bases outside the gene matches: 16. CDR3 length equals 15 residues. DNA for the CDR3: TGTGCCACCTCTGCCTCTAGCGGGGGCGAGGGGGAGCAGTTCTTC. It codes for CATSASSGGEGEQFF.

CDR3 region: CASSVEQGMGEQYF. CDR3 in DNA: TGTGCCAGTAGCGTCGAACAGGGGATGGGGGAGCAGTACTTC. The chain joins TRBV19 to TRBJ2-7, with 7 bases that match TRBD1. The junction had 12 bases not matched to a gene; V was cut back by 6 bases and J by 7 bases. The CDR3 contains 14 residues. In germline, CDR1 is LNHDA, CDR2 SQIVND (reference sequence). Looking up the rest from reference TRBV19 and TRBJ2-7 gives the full variable domain: DGGITQSPKYLFRKEGQNVTLSCEQNLNHDAMYWYRQDPGQGLRLIYYSQIVNDFQKGDIAEGYSVSREKKESFPLTVTSAQKNPTAFYLCASSVEQGMGEQYFGPGTRLTVT.

The genes are TRBV7-2 and TRBJ2-7; D is uncertain. Per germline, CDR1 SGHTA and CDR2 FQGNSA. V was clipped by 1 base and J by 4 bases, with 14 bases between them. This CDR3 contains 15 residues. Here the CDR3 reads CASSLGPSGLYEQYF. The CDR3 nucleotides read TGTGCCAGCAGCTTAGGTCCCTCGGGTTTATACGAGCAGTACTTC. The entire variable domain, with the rest obtained from reference TRBV7-2 and TRBJ2-7, is as follows: GAGVSQSPSNKVTEKGKDVELRCDPISGHTALYWYRQSLGQGLEFLIYFQGNSAPDKSGLPSDRFSAERTGGSVSTLTIQRTQQEDSAVYLCASSLGPSGLYEQYFGPGTRLTVT.

This sequence joins TRBV25-1 and TRBJ1-2, with D possibly being TRBD1 (5 bases). The V end lost 1 base, the J end lost 8 bases, and 14 bases lay between the germline ends. CDR1 and CDR2 from the germline V gene are MGHDK and SYGVNS. The CDR3 spans 14 residues. The chain's CDR3 is CASSESWQRDGYTF. The CDR3 DNA reads as TGTGCCAGCAGTGAATCGTGGCAGAGGGACGGCTACACCTTC.

Many counts were recorded for this clonotype. J is TRBJ2-1 and V is TRBV4-3, with 9 bases lining up with TRBD2. V gave up 0 bases and J gave up 8 bases; unmatched junction bases: 11. CDR3 length: 17 amino acids. CDR1 is LGHNA, CDR2 YSLEER, per germline. The CDR3 spells CASSQDWPAGGRHEQFF. CDR3 bases: TGCGCCAGCAGCCAAGATTGGCCAGCGGGGGGCCGGCATGAGCAGTTCTTC.

The table lists this clonotype with many counts. This sequence joins TRBV20-1 and TRBJ1-2; the D gene is possibly TRBD1 (5 bases). V lost 5 bases and J 0 bases, leaving 19 bases between the germline ends. CDR3 length equals 16 residues. Germline loops: CDR1 DFQATT, CDR2 SNEGSKA (reference sequence). CDR3 nucleotides: TGCAGTGCTGCGATGCGGGGGTTCTTGGCTAACTATGGCTACACCTTC. As protein: CSAAMRGFLANYGYTF.